The 32 T cell receptor beta chains reported below all come from one sample, sequenced in a study of CD8 T cells in ankylosing spondylitis. TCRdb ran MiXCR on the 5' RACE reads and lists one entry per CDR3 protein. The table includes around 230,000 distinct CDR3 sequences, approximately 9% detected once. Sample: blood, either unsorted or a sorted T cell fraction (not recorded which). These receptors all come from a male donor with ankylosing spondylitis or in good health (not recorded which).

This clonotype was picked up a small number of times. CDR3 DNA: TGTGCCTGGAGTTTTCAAGGACGCAAAGCTTTCTTT. This encodes CAWSFQGRKAFF. This sequence joins TRBV30 and TRBJ1-1; D call uncertain. Germline-derived CDR1 and CDR2 are GTSNPN and SVGIG (reference sequence). The CDR3 has 12 amino acids. The V end was cut by 2 bases, the J end by 9 bases, with 13 bases between.

This clonotype was recorded many times. The chain recombines TRBV9 with TRBJ2-7; 11 bases match TRBD2. The germline V gene has CDR1 SGDLS and CDR2 YYNGEE. This CDR3 contains 15 residues. V lost 3 bases, J lost 3 bases, and 5 bases stayed unmatched. The CDR3 sequence is CASSEGLAEIYEQYF. The CDR3 region has the DNA TGTGCCAGCAGCGAGGGACTAGCGGAGATCTACGAGCAGTACTTC.

This clonotype was seen more than once but under ten times. The chain is built from TRBV29-1 and TRBJ1-2, with TRBD1 identical over 7 bases. The V and J ends lost 4 bases and 4 bases, in that order; junction bases with no gene match: 6. Germline CDR1 reads SQVTM; CDR2 reads ANQGSEA. The CDR3 is made up of 13 amino acids. Here the CDR3 reads CSVGPGTAYGYTF. DNA for the CDR3: TGCAGCGTTGGTCCCGGGACAGCCTATGGCTACACCTTC.

The chain employs TRBV3-1 and TRBJ2-3; 9 bases match TRBD2. CDR1 and CDR2 from the germline V gene are LGHDT and YNNKEL (reference sequence). With V trimmed by 4 bases and J by 6 bases, 8 bases remained unmatched. CDR3 size: 15 residues. CDR3 protein: CASSPLAGPADTQYF. CDR3 nucleotide sequence: TGTGCCAGCAGCCCTCTAGCGGGGCCCGCGGATACGCAGTATTTT.

This clonotype came up many times. The rearrangement joins TRBV12-3 or TRBV12-4 to TRBJ1-4; 9 bases are shared with TRBD1. Losses at the gene ends were 5 bases for V and 4 bases for J; bases not matched to a gene: 2. The CDR3 sequence is 14 residues long. As DNA, the CDR3 is TGTGCCAGCAGTCCGACAGGGGGTAATGAAAAACTGTTTTTT. Translated: CASSPTGGNEKLFF.

In this sample, this clonotype turned up many times. This sequence joins TRBV12-3 or TRBV12-4 and TRBJ2-7; maybe TRBD2 (5 bases). This CDR3 has 14 residues. Trimming took off 8 bases at V and 5 bases at J, with 19 bases between the two ends. CDR3 loop: CASGPFGGGNEQYF. In DNA, the CDR3 is TGTGCCAGCGGCCCCTTTGGTGGAGGAAACGAGCAGTACTTC.

The chain joins TRBV12-3 or TRBV12-4 to TRBJ2-3; D is perhaps TRBD2 (6 bases). The CDR3 is 14 residues long. V dropped 6 bases and J dropped 1 base, with 11 bases sitting between them. The CDR3 protein is CASRSSARTDTQYF. The CDR3 nucleotides are TGTGCCAGCAGGTCTAGCGCCCGCACAGATACGCAGTATTTT.

This clonotype was counted many times. This chain uses TRBV2 with TRBJ2-1, with TRBD2 matching over 14 bases. The germline gives CDR1 SNHLY, CDR2 FYNNEI. This CDR3 is built from 13 residues. V shed 10 bases and J 8 bases; nucleotides not matched to a gene: 4. CDR3 DNA: TGTGCCACCGGGACTAGCGGGAGCTATGAGCAGTTCTTC. Protein sequence: CATGTSGSYEQFF.

This clonotype was recorded at least ten times. The genes are TRBV4-2 and TRBJ2-3; 7 positions agree with TRBD1. Germline values: CDR1 LGHNA, CDR2 YNFKEQ. The CDR3 consists of 17 residues. V was clipped by 1 base and J by 3 bases; unmatched bases: 10. CDR3 sequence reads: CASSQGGGRVETDTQYF. The DNA of the CDR3 is TGTGCCAGCAGCCAAGGAGGGGGCAGGGTGGAGACAGATACGCAGTATTTT.

This clonotype was seen more than once but under ten times. V is TRBV5-5 and J is TRBJ2-1; TRBD2 matches 13 bases. Germline CDR1 is SGHKS and CDR2 is YYEKEE (reference sequence). Losses at the gene ends were 1 base for V and 8 bases for J; bases not matched to a gene: 0. The CDR3 spans 14 residues. The CDR3 coding sequence is TGTGCCAGCAGCTTGACTAGCGGGAGGGATGAGCAGTTCTTC. It codes for CASSLTSGRDEQFF.

This clonotype was seen repeatedly, ten times or more. V usage is TRBV6-1 and J usage is TRBJ1-5; 9 positions match TRBD1. With V trimmed by 10 bases and J by 6 bases, 10 bases remained unmatched. Germline V CDR1 and CDR2: MNHNS, SASEGT. There are 14 residues in the CDR3. The CDR3 DNA is TGTGCCACCCACACCGGGACAGGGACTCAGCCCCAGCATTTT. Amino acid sequence: CATHTGTGTQPQHF.

This chain links TRBV5-6 with TRBJ1-6, with D possibly being TRBD1 (6 bases). The CDR3 extends over 13 amino acids. Germline CDR1 reads SGHDT; CDR2 reads YYEEEE. Between the trimmed V and J ends, which lost 4 bases and 10 bases, there was a span of 12 bases. CDR3 in DNA: TGTGCCAGCAGCCCTGGAAGGGGGTCACCCCTCCACTTT. This codes for CASSPGRGSPLHF.

This clonotype was detected many times. The chain carries TRBV12-3 or TRBV12-4 and TRBJ2-1; 9 bases line up with TRBD2. Germline trimming cut 3 bases from V and 6 bases from J; bases unmatched to any gene: 6. The CDR3 runs to 15 residues. The CDR3 loop reads CASSFGREGVNEQFF. As DNA, the CDR3 is TGTGCCAGCAGTTTTGGGCGGGAGGGTGTCAATGAGCAGTTCTTC.

This clonotype was observed many times. The gene calls are TRBV7-9 and TRBJ2-1; perhaps TRBD2 as D (6 bases). The CDR3 spans 15 residues. Germline V lookup: CDR1 SEHNR, CDR2 FQNEAQ (reference sequence). Deletions cut 5 bases from V and 10 bases from J, with 21 bases between. DNA for the CDR3: TGTGCCAGCAGCGCCAATCCGGGACTCATTTTCGAGCAGTTCTTC. This sequence encodes CASSANPGLIFEQFF.

This clonotype was detected many times. The chain couples TRBV29-1 to TRBJ2-2; 8 bases line up with TRBD1. V trimming: 7 bases; J trimming: 4 bases; junction bases outside the gene matches: 5. CDR3 size: 13 residues. Germline V lookup: CDR1 SQVTM, CDR2 ANQGSEA. CDR3 loop: CSGRTGSTGELFF. The CDR3 DNA sequence: TGCAGCGGGAGGACAGGGAGCACCGGGGAGCTGTTTTTT.

The V gene is TRBV7-2, the J gene TRBJ2-2; 14 bases map to TRBD2. This CDR3 region has 17 residues. The V segment lost 6 bases and the J segment 3 bases; nucleotides outside the gene matches: 6. Germline lookup yields CDR1 SGHTA and CDR2 FQGNSA. The CDR3 is CASRPGTSGSDTGELFF. The DNA of the CDR3 is TGTGCCAGCAGACCCGGGACTAGCGGGAGTGACACCGGGGAGCTGTTTTTT.

This clonotype was seen ten or more times. The CDR3: CASSDRGGTDTQYF. The DNA of the CDR3 is TGTGCCAGCAGTGACCGGGGAGGCACAGATACGCAGTATTTT. The V gene is TRBV6-4, the J gene TRBJ2-3, with D perhaps matching TRBD2 (5 bases). The CDR3 runs 14 residues. The V and J ends lost 2 bases and 1 base respectively, with 7 bases between them. CDR1 and CDR2 from the germline V gene are MRHNA and SNTAGT.

The table lists this clonotype with a few counts. The chain carries TRBV20-1 and TRBJ2-3; D is perhaps TRBD1 (7 bases). Germline values: CDR1 DFQATT, CDR2 SNEGSKA (reference sequence). CDR3 size: 13 residues. The CDR3 region is CSPRQGGTDTQYF. DNA of the CDR3: TGCAGCCCAAGGCAGGGGGGAACAGATACGCAGTATTTT.

This clonotype came up many times. The rearrangement joins TRBV13 to TRBJ2-4; D is perhaps TRBD1 or TRBD2 (7 bases each). The CDR3 is made up of 16 amino acids. Trimming removed 1 base at V and 5 bases at J, with 15 bases between. Germline assignment: CDR1 PRHDT and CDR2 FYEKMQ (reference sequence). The CDR3 DNA reads TGTGCCAGCAGCTTAGAGGGAGGGGGCGACCAAAACATTCAGTACTTC. Translated: CASSLEGGGDQNIQYF.

This clonotype was seen many times. The chain recombines TRBV12-3 or TRBV12-4 with TRBJ2-3, with D tentatively TRBD1 or TRBD2 (5 bases each). V was shortened by 5 bases and J by 5 bases, with 14 bases between the two germline ends. This CDR3 comprises 14 residues. CDR3 DNA sequence: TGTGCCAGCAGTCCCACTAGAAGGGGAGATACGCAGTATTTT. Translated, it gives CASSPTRRGDTQYF.

The table lists this clonotype with many counts. The J gene is TRBJ2-1, the V gene TRBV15; perhaps TRBD1 as D (5 bases). Germline V gives CDR1 LNHNV, CDR2 YYDKDF (reference sequence). Trimming stripped 2 bases from V and 0 bases from J, with 11 bases between. This CDR3 is built from 16 residues. The CDR3 region is CATSRTQGSSYNEQFF. The CDR3 DNA follows: TGTGCCACCAGCAGAACGCAGGGCAGCTCCTACAATGAGCAGTTCTTC.

This clonotype was counted ten times or more. One end of the junction is discordant with germline, which a read error may explain. The gene calls are TRBV7-7 and TRBJ2-1, with TRBD1 matching 12 bases. CDR1 and CDR2 from the germline V gene are SSHAT and FNYEAQ (reference sequence). The CDR3 has 15 amino acids. The CDR3 spells CASSSGQGAYNEQFF. Written as DNA, the CDR3 is TGTGCTAGCAGCTCGGGACAGGGGGCATACAATGAGCAGTTCTTC.

This clonotype was seen many times. The chain links TRBV20-1 to TRBJ2-3, with D perhaps being TRBD1 or TRBD2 (5 bases each). The CDR3 runs 16 residues. From germline, CDR1 is DFQATT and CDR2 SNEGSKA (reference sequence). Trimming left V 8 bases short and J 3 bases short, with 24 bases between. The CDR3: CSFYPLGEFGTDTQYF. In DNA form, the CDR3 reads TGCAGTTTTTATCCCTTAGGGGAGTTCGGAACAGATACGCAGTATTTT.

This clonotype was seen a few times. The V call is TRBV5-4, the J call TRBJ2-3; 7 bases fit TRBD2. CDR1 is SGHNT, CDR2 YYREEE, per germline (reference sequence). This CDR3 has 14 amino acids. The J segment lost 5 bases and the V segment lost 4 bases, leaving 7 bases of the junction unmatched. CDR3 amino acids: CASSTRGGGDTQYF. The CDR3 DNA is TGTGCCAGCAGCACACGGGGCGGGGGAGATACGCAGTATTTT.

This clonotype occurred a few times. This chain joins TRBV6-5 and TRBJ1-1, with TRBD1 matching 9 bases. There are 14 residues in the CDR3. The germline V gene encodes CDR1 MNHEY and CDR2 SVGAGI. V lost 2 bases to trimming and J lost 6 bases; unmatched junction nucleotides: 4. The CDR3 loop reads CASSYTGGKAEAFF. The CDR3 coding sequence is TGTGCCAGCAGTTACACAGGGGGCAAAGCTGAAGCTTTCTTT.

The rearrangement uses TRBV4-3 and TRBJ2-7; 10 nucleotides align to TRBD1. This CDR3 region has 16 residues. V was pared by 2 bases and J by 5 bases, with 9 bases of the junction left unmatched. Germline V gene lookup returns CDR1 LGHNA and CDR2 YSLEER. The CDR3 DNA reads as TGCGCCAGCAGCCAATCAAGGACAGGGGGGCCCCACGAGCAGTACTTC. This codes for CASSQSRTGGPHEQYF.

This clonotype was recorded many times. J is TRBJ1-1 and V is TRBV29-1; D is uncertain. Per the germline V gene, CDR1 is SQVTM and CDR2 is ANQGSEA. Deletions cut 7 bases from V and 1 base from J, with 10 bases between. CDR3 length equals 12 residues. The CDR3 DNA follows: TGCAGCGCCTGGGGATGGAACACTGAAGCTTTCTTT. Protein sequence: CSAWGWNTEAFF.

This clonotype was counted ten times or more. The chain has TRBV19 and TRBJ2-1; D is perhaps TRBD2 (5 bases). This CDR3 comprises 12 residues. CDR1 is LNHDA and CDR2 is SQIVND in the germline V gene (reference sequence). The germline V and J ends were trimmed by 5 bases and 10 bases, with 12 bases remaining between them. The CDR3 region has the DNA TGTGCCAGTAGTGCTCTTGGGAGCGAGCAGTTCTTC. Its protein is CASSALGSEQFF.

This clonotype was recorded at least ten times. CDR3 residues: CASIGGYIQYF. The CDR3 nucleotides are TGTGCCAGCATCGGGGGGTACATTCAGTACTTC. The chain employs TRBV6-1 and TRBJ2-4; 7 bases line up with TRBD2. Per germline, CDR1 MNHNS and CDR2 SASEGT. Trimming took 7 bases from V and 8 from J; bases not matched to a gene: 2. The CDR3 is 11 amino acids.

The table lists this clonotype with many counts. This chain uses TRBV27 with TRBJ1-1, with D unresolved. This CDR3 has 13 residues. V dropped 5 bases and J dropped 1 base, with 8 bases sitting between them. CDR1 MNHEY and CDR2 SMNVEV come from the germline V gene (reference sequence). The CDR3 nucleotides are TGTGCCAGCAGTCATGGGGAGAACACTGAAGCTTTCTTT. It yields the protein CASSHGENTEAFF.

This clonotype showed up many times. The chain is built from TRBV9 and TRBJ2-1, with a tentative D call TRBD1 (6 bases). Germline V CDR1 and CDR2: SGDLS, YYNGEE. This CDR3 has 14 amino acids. Trimming cost V 2 bases and J 5 bases, with 11 bases left between them. The DNA for the CDR3 is TGTGCCAGCAGCGTTTGGGACACCCACAATGAGCAGTTCTTC. Its protein product is CASSVWDTHNEQFF.

There are a few counts of this clonotype. A much larger clone is a single base away; this may be a read error. V and J are TRBV11-3 and TRBJ2-5; D is unresolved. From germline, CDR1 is SGHNT and CDR2 YENEEA. CDR3 size: 12 residues. The CDR3 nucleotides read TGTGCCAGCAGATCGACACGGTTGACCCAGTGCTTC. It specifies CASRSTRLTQCF.